The 12 T cell receptor beta chains below were found in one sample sequenced in a study of cytomegalovirus exposure and HLA in healthy donors. PCR involved 60 Vbeta and 13 Jbeta primers. The method was immunoSEQ multiplex PCR; TCRdb's version includes in-frame clones alone and lacks a portion of them. The sample holds about 160,000 clones; roughly 80% are singletons and the top ten take around 0.91%. The source material was PBMCs. The receptor set was obtained from a girl aged 2-9 years in good health and CMV-seropositive.

CDR3 sequence reads: CASSLAPVYTEAFF. In DNA form, the CDR3 reads TGCGCCAGCAGCTTGGCCCCAGTTTACACTGAAGCTTTCTTT. The J gene is TRBJ1-1, the V gene TRBV5-1, with unresolved D. Germline V gives CDR1 SGHRS, CDR2 YFSETQ. The CDR3 length is 14 residues. V was clipped by 0 bases and J by 3 bases, with 9 bases between them.

The gene calls are TRBV30 and TRBJ2-3; 12 nucleotides agree with TRBD2. In germline, CDR1 is GTSNPN, CDR2 SVGIG (reference sequence). V dropped 2 bases and J dropped 3; count of bases not matched to a gene: 9. This CDR3 contains 17 residues. CDR3 residues: CAWSIRRTSGITDTQYF. CDR3 sequence (DNA): TGTGCCTGGAGTATACGACGGACTAGCGGGATAACAGATACGCAGTATTTT.

The chain combines TRBV19 with TRBJ1-1, with 10 bases that match TRBD1. V trimming: 2 bases; J trimming: 0 bases; junction bases outside the gene matches: 9. Germline CDR1 is LNHDA and CDR2 is SQIVND (reference sequence). This CDR3 spans 18 amino acids. The CDR3 loop reads CASSIISGTGVVNTEAFF. CDR3 nucleotide sequence: TGTGCCAGTAGTATAATTTCAGGGACAGGGGTCGTGAACACTGAAGCTTTCTTT.

Turning to this clone: Other DNA sequences in this specimen translate into the identical CDR3. The rearrangement uses TRBV9 and TRBJ2-1; D is ambiguous. The CDR3 is made up of 13 amino acids. Germline V gives CDR1 SGDLS, CDR2 YYNGEE. V was shortened by 0 bases and J by 4 bases, with 5 bases between the two germline ends. DNA of the CDR3: TGTGCCAGCAGCGTAGCTACTTACAATGAGCAGTTCTTC. Translation gives CASSVATYNEQFF.

CDR3 in DNA: TGCGCCAGCAGCCAGGGGGGGACAGGGGTGCCCTCCAGCTCCTACGAGCAGTACTTC. Translated, it gives CASSQGGTGVPSSSYEQYF. The chain uses TRBV4-1 and TRBJ2-7, with 10 bases lining up with TRBD1. The CDR3 extends over 19 amino acids. Germline V gene sequence: CDR1 MGHRA, CDR2 YSYEKL. V was pared by 3 bases and J by 0 bases, with 14 bases of the junction left unmatched.

The rearrangement uses TRBV28 and TRBJ1-5; D call uncertain. The V gene's germline CDR1 is MDHEN and CDR2 SYDVKM. The CDR3 covers 14 residues. V dropped 6 bases and J dropped 0 bases, with 9 bases sitting between them. The DNA for the CDR3 is TGTGCCAGCAGCTGGAGACTTAGCAATCAGCCCCAGCATTTT. Amino acid sequence: CASSWRLSNQPQHF. Supplemented by reference TRBV28 and TRBJ1-5, the full variable domain reads DVKVTQSSRYLVKRTGEKVFLECVQDMDHENMFWYRQDPGLGLRLIYFSYDVKMKEKGDIPEGYSVSREKKERFSLILESASTNQTSMYLCASSWRLSNQPQHFGDGTRLSIL.

This sequence joins TRBV7-2 and TRBJ2-2, with 8 bases lining up with TRBD2. There are 16 residues in the CDR3. The J segment lost 4 bases and the V segment lost 2 bases, leaving 6 bases of the junction unmatched. CDR1 and CDR2 (germline): SGHTA, FQGNSA. CDR3 region: CASSLLGSGGTGELFF. CDR3 nucleotide sequence: TGTGCCAGCAGCTTATTGGGGAGCGGGGGCACCGGGGAGCTGTTTTTT.

The J gene is TRBJ2-7, the V gene TRBV13; 16 bases match TRBD2. The CDR3 loop spans 18 amino acids. Trimming at V came to 3 bases and at J to 5 bases, leaving 10 bases not matched to a gene. The germline CDR1 and CDR2 sequences are PRHDT and FYEKMQ (reference sequence). CDR3 sequence: CASSFKGLAGGTVHEQYF. DNA of the CDR3: TGTGCCAGCAGCTTCAAGGGACTAGCGGGAGGGACCGTCCACGAGCAGTACTTC. The full variable domain, its missing parts supplied by reference TRBV13 and TRBJ2-7, is AAGVIQSPRHLIKEKRETATLKCYPIPRHDTVYWYQQGPGQDPQFLISFYEKMQSDKGSIPDRFSAQQFSDYHSELNMSSLELGDSALYFCASSFKGLAGGTVHEQYFGPGTRLTVT.

This clone has just a few counts. This sequence joins TRBV20-1 and TRBJ2-3, with TRBD2 matching 10 bases. After removal of 5 bases from V and 12 bases from J, the junction contained 5 bases not matched to a gene. This CDR3 is built from 11 residues. From germline, CDR1 is DFQATT and CDR2 SNEGSKA (reference sequence). CDR3 DNA: TGCAGTGCTCGAGGACTAGCGGCACAGTATTTT. Translating it yields CSARGLAAQYF.

The gene calls are TRBV28 and TRBJ2-3; 10 nucleotides align to TRBD2. J gave up 2 bases and V 6 bases, and 5 bases lay outside the gene matches. Germline V lookup: CDR1 MDHEN, CDR2 SYDVKM. This CDR3 is 15 amino acids long. CDR3 amino acids: CASSLAGGLTDTQYF. The CDR3 region has the DNA TGTGCCAGCAGCTTAGCGGGAGGACTCACAGATACGCAGTATTTT.

The rearrangement joins TRBV25-1 to TRBJ2-1; TRBD2 matches at 8 bases. With 5 bases clipped from V and 7 bases from J, the junction kept 13 bases outside the gene matches. Germline CDR1 and CDR2: MGHDK and SYGVNS. The CDR3 consists of 16 residues. DNA for the CDR3: TGTGCCAGCAGTTCTAAAATAGCGGGAAGGAGGAATGAGCAGTTCTTC. This translates into CASSSKIAGRRNEQFF. The full variable domain, with the rest looked up from reference TRBV25-1 and TRBJ2-1, is EADIYQTPRYLVIGTGKKITLECSQTMGHDKMYWYQQDPGMELHLIHYSYGVNSTEKGDLSSESTVSRIRTEHFPLTLESARPSHTSQYLCASSSKIAGRRNEQFFGPGTRLTVL.

The chain combines TRBV13 with TRBJ2-1, with a weak D call TRBD2 (6 bases). Per germline, CDR1 PRHDT and CDR2 FYEKMQ (reference sequence). V gave up 5 bases and J gave up 4 bases, with 12 bases separating them. The CDR3 is 14 residues long. In DNA, the CDR3 is TGTGCCAGCAGCCGGGGGAGTGGGTACAATGAGCAGTTCTTC. Its translation is CASSRGSGYNEQFF.